This T cell receptor beta chain was obtained from a study of patients and donors after allogeneic stem cell transplantation. The CDR3 has 16 amino acids. V lost 0 bases and J lost 5; bases outside the gene matches: 9. Germline V gene data show CDR1 as DFQATT and CDR2 as SNEGSKA (reference sequence). Many counts were recorded for this clonotype. TCRdb processed the RT-PCR reads anew with MiXCR; each CDR3 protein has one entry. The sample carries roughly 880,000 distinct CDR3 sequences, roughly 17% recorded once. Sequencing was performed on blood, either unsorted or a sorted T cell fraction (not recorded which). The sequence derives from a human donor who was either an allogeneic HSCT recipient or a stem cell or donor lymphocyte infusion donor (not recorded which). It is not recorded whose cells these are; they may come from a transplant donor. V and J are TRBV20-1 and TRBJ2-1, with 8 nucleotides matching TRBD2. As DNA, the CDR3 is TGCAGTGCTAGAGACCCCTGGGCGGGGGGAAACAATGAGCAGTTCTTC. Protein sequence: CSARDPWAGGNNEQFF.